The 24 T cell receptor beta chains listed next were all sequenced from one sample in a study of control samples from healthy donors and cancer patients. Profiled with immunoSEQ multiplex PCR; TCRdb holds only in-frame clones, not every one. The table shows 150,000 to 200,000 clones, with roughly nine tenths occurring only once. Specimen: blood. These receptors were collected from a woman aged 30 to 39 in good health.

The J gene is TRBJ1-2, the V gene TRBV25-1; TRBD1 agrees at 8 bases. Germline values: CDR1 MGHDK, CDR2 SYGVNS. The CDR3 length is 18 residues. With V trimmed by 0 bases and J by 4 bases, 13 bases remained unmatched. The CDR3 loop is CASSEYPTRTGQVYGYTF. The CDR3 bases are TGTGCCAGCAGTGAATATCCCACCCGGACAGGGCAGGTCTATGGCTACACCTTC.

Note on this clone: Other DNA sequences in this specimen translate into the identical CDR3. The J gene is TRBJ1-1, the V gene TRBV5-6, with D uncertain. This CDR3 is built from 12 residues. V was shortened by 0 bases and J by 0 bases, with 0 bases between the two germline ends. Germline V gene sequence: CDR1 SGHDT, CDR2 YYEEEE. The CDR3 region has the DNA TGTGCCAGCAGCTTGGTGAACACTGAAGCTTTCTTT. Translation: CASSLVNTEAFF.

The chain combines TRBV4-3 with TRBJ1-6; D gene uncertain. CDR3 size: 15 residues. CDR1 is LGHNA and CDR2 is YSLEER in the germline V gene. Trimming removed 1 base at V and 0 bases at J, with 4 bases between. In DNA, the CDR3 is TGCGCCAGCAGCCAAGGGCCCTCCTATAATTCACCCCTCCACTTT. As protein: CASSQGPSYNSPLHF.

CDR3 nucleotide sequence: TGTGCCAGCAGTGACGGACTAGCGGGAGGGCTTACCGGGGAGCTGTTTTTT. It specifies CASSDGLAGGLTGELFF. V gene TRBV28 combines with J gene TRBJ2-2; 15 bases map to TRBD2. The length of the CDR3 is 17 residues. With V trimmed by 5 bases and J by 5 bases, 6 bases remained unmatched. Germline V gene lookup returns CDR1 MDHEN and CDR2 SYDVKM.

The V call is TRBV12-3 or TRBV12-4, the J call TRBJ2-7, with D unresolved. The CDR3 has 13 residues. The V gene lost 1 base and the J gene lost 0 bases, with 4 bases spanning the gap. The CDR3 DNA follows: TGTGCCAGCAGTTTAGGGAACTCCTACGAGCAGTACTTC. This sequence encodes CASSLGNSYEQYF.

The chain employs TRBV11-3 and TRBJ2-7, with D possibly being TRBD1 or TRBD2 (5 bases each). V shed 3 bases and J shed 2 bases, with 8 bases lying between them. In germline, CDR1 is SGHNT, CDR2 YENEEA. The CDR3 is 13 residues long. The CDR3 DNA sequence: TGTGCCAGCAGCTTCGGGGACCCCTACGAGCAGTACTTC. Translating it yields CASSFGDPYEQYF.

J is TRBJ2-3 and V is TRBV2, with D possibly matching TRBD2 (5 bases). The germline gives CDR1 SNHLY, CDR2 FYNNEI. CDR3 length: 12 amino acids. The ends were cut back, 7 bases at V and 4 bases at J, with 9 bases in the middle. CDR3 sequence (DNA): TGTGCCAGCATAGGTAGCGCAGATACGCAGTATTTT. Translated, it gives CASIGSADTQYF.

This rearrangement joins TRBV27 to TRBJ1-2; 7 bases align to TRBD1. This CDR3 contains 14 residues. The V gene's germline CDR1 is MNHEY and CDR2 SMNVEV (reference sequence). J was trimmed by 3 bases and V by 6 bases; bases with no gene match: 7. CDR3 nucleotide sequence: TGTGCCAGCAGGCGACAGGGCTATGACTATGGCTACACCTTC. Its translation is CASRRQGYDYGYTF.

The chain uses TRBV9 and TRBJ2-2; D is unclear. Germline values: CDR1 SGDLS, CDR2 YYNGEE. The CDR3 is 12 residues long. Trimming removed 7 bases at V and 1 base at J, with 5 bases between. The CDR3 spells CASGQNTGELFF. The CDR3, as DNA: TGTGCCAGCGGGCAGAACACCGGGGAGCTGTTTTTT.

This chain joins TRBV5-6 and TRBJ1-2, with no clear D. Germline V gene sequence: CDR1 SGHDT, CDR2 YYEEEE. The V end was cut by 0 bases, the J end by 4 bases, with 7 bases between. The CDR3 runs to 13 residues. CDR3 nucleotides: TGTGCCAGCAGCTTGGTCCAGGCCTATGGCTACACCTTC. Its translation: CASSLVQAYGYTF.

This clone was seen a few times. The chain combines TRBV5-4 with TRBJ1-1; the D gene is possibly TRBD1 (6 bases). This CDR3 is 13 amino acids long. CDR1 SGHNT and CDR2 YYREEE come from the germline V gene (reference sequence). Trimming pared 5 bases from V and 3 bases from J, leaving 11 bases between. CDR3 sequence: CASRLQGDTEAFF. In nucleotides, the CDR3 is TGTGCCAGCAGGCTACAGGGAGACACTGAAGCTTTCTTT.

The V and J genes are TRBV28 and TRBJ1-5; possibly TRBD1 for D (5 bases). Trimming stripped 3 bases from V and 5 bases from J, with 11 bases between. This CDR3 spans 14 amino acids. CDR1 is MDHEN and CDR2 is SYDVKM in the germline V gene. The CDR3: CASSFGGTHQPQHF. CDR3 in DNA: TGTGCCAGCAGTTTCGGTGGGACCCATCAGCCCCAGCATTTT.

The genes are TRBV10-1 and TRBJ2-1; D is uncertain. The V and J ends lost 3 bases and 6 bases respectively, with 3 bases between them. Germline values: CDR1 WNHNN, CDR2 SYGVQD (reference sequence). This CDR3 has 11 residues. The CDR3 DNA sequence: TGCGCCAGCAGTGAAGTCAATGAGCAGTTCTTC. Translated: CASSEVNEQFF.

This CDR3 is CSVEWLKGGGYTF. As DNA, the CDR3 is TGCAGCGTTGAATGGTTGAAGGGGGGTGGCTACACCTTC. V gene TRBV29-1 combines with J gene TRBJ1-2, with TRBD1 as a possible D gene (6 bases). Germline lookup yields CDR1 SQVTM and CDR2 ANQGSEA. V was shortened by 2 bases and J by 7 bases, with 14 bases between the two germline ends. CDR3 length: 13 residues. The whole variable domain, filled in from reference TRBV29-1 and TRBJ1-2, reads SAVISQKPSRDICQRGTSLTIQCQVDSQVTMMFWYRQQPGQSLTLIATANQGSEATYESGFVIDKFPISRPNLTFSTLTVSNMSPEDSSIYLCSVEWLKGGGYTFGSGTRLTVV.

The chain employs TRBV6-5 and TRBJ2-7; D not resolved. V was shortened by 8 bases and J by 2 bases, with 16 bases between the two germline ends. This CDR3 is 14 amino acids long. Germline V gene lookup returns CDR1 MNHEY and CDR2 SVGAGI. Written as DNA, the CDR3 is TGTGCCAGCGTCGGAAAAGGGCCACCCTACGAGCAGTACTTC. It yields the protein CASVGKGPPYEQYF.

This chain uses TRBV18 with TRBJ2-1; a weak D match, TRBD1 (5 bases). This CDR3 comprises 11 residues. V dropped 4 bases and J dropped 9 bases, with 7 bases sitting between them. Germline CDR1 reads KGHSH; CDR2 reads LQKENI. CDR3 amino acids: CASSQGPEQFF. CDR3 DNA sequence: TGTGCCAGCTCACAGGGGCCTGAGCAGTTCTTC.

CDR3 in amino acids: CASSSDNYGYTF. CDR3 nucleotide sequence: TGTGCCAGCAGCTCCGATAACTATGGCTACACCTTC. The chain uses TRBV11-2 and TRBJ1-2, with D unclear. The germline CDR1 and CDR2 sequences are SGHAT and FQNNGV. Trimming removed 4 bases at V and 1 base at J, with 4 bases between. The length of the CDR3 is 12 residues.

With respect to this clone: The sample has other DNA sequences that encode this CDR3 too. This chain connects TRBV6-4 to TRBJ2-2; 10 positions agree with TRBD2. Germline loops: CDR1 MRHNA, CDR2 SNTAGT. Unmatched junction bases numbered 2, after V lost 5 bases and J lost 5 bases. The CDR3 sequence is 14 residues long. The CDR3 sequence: CASSLAGATGELFF. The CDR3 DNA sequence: TGTGCCAGCAGTCTAGCGGGGGCGACCGGGGAGCTGTTTTTT.

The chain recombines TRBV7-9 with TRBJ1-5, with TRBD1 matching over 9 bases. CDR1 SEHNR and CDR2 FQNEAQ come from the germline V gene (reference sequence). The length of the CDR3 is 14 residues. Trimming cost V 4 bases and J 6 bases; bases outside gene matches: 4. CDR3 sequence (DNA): TGTGCCAGCAGCTCCGGGACAGGGATTCAGCCCCAGCATTTT. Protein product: CASSSGTGIQPQHF. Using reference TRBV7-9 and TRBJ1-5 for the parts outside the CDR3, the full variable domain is DTGVSQNPRHKITKRGQNVTFRCDPISEHNRLYWYRQTLGQGPEFLTYFQNEAQLEKSRLLSDRFSAERPKGSFSTLEIQRTEQGDSAMYLCASSSGTGIQPQHFGDGTRLSIL.

In DNA, the CDR3 is TGTGCCAGCAGCTTAGAACAGACTTCACCCCTCCACTTT. Protein sequence: CASSLEQTSPLHF. V is TRBV7-2 and J is TRBJ1-6; no clear D gene. Per the germline V gene, CDR1 is SGHTA and CDR2 is FQGNSA. V shed 1 base and J shed 9 bases, with 7 bases lying between them. The CDR3 covers 13 residues.

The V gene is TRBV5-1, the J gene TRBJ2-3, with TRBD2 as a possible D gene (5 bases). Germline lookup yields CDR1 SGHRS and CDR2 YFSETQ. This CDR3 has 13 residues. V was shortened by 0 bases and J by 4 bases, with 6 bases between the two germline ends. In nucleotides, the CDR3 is TGCGCCAGCAGCTTGGAGAGGGCAGATACGCAGTATTTT. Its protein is CASSLERADTQYF. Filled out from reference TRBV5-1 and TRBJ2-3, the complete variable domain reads KAGVTQTPRYLIKTRGQQVTLSCSPISGHRSVSWYQQTPGQGLQFLFEYFSETQRNKGNFPGRFSGRQFSNSRSEMNVSTLELGDSALYLCASSLERADTQYFGPGTRLTVL.

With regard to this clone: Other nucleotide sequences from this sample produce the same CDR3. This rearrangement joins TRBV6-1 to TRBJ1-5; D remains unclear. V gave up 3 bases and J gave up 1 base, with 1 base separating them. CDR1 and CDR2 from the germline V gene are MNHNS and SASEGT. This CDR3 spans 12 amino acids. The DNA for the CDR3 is TGTGCCAGCAGTGACAGCAATCAGCCCCAGCATTTT. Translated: CASSDSNQPQHF.

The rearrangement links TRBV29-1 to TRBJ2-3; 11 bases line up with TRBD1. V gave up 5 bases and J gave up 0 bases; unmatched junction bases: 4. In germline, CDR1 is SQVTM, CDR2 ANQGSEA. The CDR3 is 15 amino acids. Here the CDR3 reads CSVRGTGGSTDTQYF. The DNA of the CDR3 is TGCAGCGTTAGGGGGACAGGGGGGAGCACAGATACGCAGTATTTT.

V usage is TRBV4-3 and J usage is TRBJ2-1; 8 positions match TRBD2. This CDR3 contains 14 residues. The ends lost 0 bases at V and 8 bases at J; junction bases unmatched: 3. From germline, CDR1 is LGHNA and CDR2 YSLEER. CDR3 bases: TGCGCCAGCAGCCAAGATATTAGCGGGGATGAGCAGTTCTTC. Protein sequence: CASSQDISGDEQFF.